The 17 T cell receptor beta chains below come from one sample, sequenced in a study of blood T cell repertoires in COVID-19. Only in-frame clones appear in the TCRdb table, and some are missing; sequencing was by immunoSEQ multiplex PCR. This sample yields around 230,000 clones, of which about 80% are seen a single time; around 2.5% belongs to the top ten. Sequenced: peripheral blood. The source is a woman aged 40 to 50 with active or convalescent COVID-19.

This chain connects TRBV9 to TRBJ1-4; D remains unclear. Trimming cost V 0 bases and J 2 bases, with 14 bases left between them. The V gene's germline CDR1 is SGDLS and CDR2 YYNGEE. The CDR3 covers 17 residues. CDR3 nucleotides: TGTGCCAGCAGCGTAGCCGGCGGAGGAGGCACTAATGAAAAACTGTTTTTT. Its translation: CASSVAGGGGTNEKLFF.

The chain joins TRBV11-2 to TRBJ2-7; no firm D call. This CDR3 comprises 13 residues. The germline V and J ends were trimmed by 4 bases and 4 bases, with 11 bases remaining between them. The germline gives CDR1 SGHAT, CDR2 FQNNGV. The CDR3, as DNA: TGTGCCAGCAGCTCATCAGAGCGTTACGAGCAGTACTTC. Protein product: CASSSSERYEQYF.

The chain carries TRBV5-4 and TRBJ2-2; tentative D call: TRBD2 (5 bases). Germline V lookup: CDR1 SGHNT, CDR2 YYREEE (reference sequence). V gave up 5 bases and J gave up 0 bases, with 14 bases separating them. The CDR3 runs 16 residues. The CDR3 spells CASRLKADSNTGELFF. CDR3 bases: TGTGCCAGCAGGCTTAAGGCGGACTCGAACACCGGGGAGCTGTTTTTT.

The chain recombines TRBV13 with TRBJ1-2, with TRBD1 matching 9 bases. Germline CDR1 and CDR2: PRHDT and FYEKMQ (reference sequence). This CDR3 has 14 amino acids. V dropped 5 bases and J dropped 12; count of bases not matched to a gene: 13. The CDR3 nucleotides are TGTGCCAGCAGCCAGACCAGAGCCCGGACAGGGGACACCTTC. Translated, it gives CASSQTRARTGDTF.

The chain carries TRBV12-3 or TRBV12-4 and TRBJ2-5, with a tentative D call TRBD1 (6 bases). This CDR3 spans 13 amino acids. V dropped 6 bases and J dropped 4 bases, with 12 bases sitting between them. The CDR3 spells CASRLNRAETQYF. CDR3 in DNA: TGTGCCAGCAGACTGAACAGGGCAGAGACCCAGTACTTC.

The table lists this clone with a few counts. This sequence joins TRBV6-5 and TRBJ2-3; D unresolved. The V end was cut by 0 bases, the J end by 0 bases, with 10 bases between. CDR3 size: 16 residues. Germline V gives CDR1 MNHEY, CDR2 SVGAGI. The CDR3: CASSYSYTTSTDTQYF. DNA of the CDR3: TGTGCCAGCAGTTACTCCTACACTACTAGCACAGATACGCAGTATTTT.

This clone was picked up one time. The chain employs TRBV7-9 and TRBJ1-2; 7 bases are shared with TRBD1. There are 17 residues in the CDR3. Looked up from germline, CDR1 is SEHNR and CDR2 is FQNEAQ (reference sequence). V lost 4 bases and J lost 0; bases outside the gene matches: 11. CDR3 coding DNA: TGTGCCAGCAGCTCCCTTAACCGGGACAGATCTAACTATGGCTACACCTTC. Translating gives CASSSLNRDRSNYGYTF.

V gene TRBV11-1 combines with J gene TRBJ2-7; 9 nucleotides align to TRBD1. Per germline, CDR1 SGHAT and CDR2 FQDESV (reference sequence). V lost 6 bases to trimming and J lost 7 bases; unmatched junction nucleotides: 4. The CDR3 covers 12 residues. In DNA, the CDR3 is TGTGCCAGCAGGTCCGGGACAGGGGAGCAGTACTTC. It is translated as CASRSGTGEQYF.

In this sample, this clone turned up once. V usage is TRBV7-2 and J usage is TRBJ2-5; 7 bases align to TRBD2. J gave up 3 bases and V 6 bases, and 4 bases lay outside the gene matches. The CDR3 has 13 amino acids. Germline CDR1 and CDR2: SGHTA and FQGNSA. The CDR3 nucleotides read TGTGCCAGCAGGCCCGGGACTAAAGAGACCCAGTACTTC. As protein: CASRPGTKETQYF.

This clone is a singleton in its sample. This chain uses TRBV27 with TRBJ1-2; 8 nucleotides match TRBD1. CDR1 MNHEY and CDR2 SMNVEV come from the germline V gene (reference sequence). V lost 5 bases, J lost 8 bases, and 10 bases stayed unmatched. The CDR3 totals 14 residues. The CDR3 region is CASSADRAPSGYTF. CDR3 bases: TGTGCCAGCAGTGCGGACAGGGCCCCGTCCGGCTACACCTTC.

The rearrangement uses TRBV28 and TRBJ1-5, with a tentative D call TRBD1 (6 bases). Germline lookup yields CDR1 MDHEN and CDR2 SYDVKM. The CDR3 loop spans 13 amino acids. Trimming cost V 7 bases and J 7 bases, with 14 bases left between them. CDR3 in DNA: TGTGCCAGCACACAGGGTAGGTTGCAGCCCCAGCATTTT. As protein: CASTQGRLQPQHF.

The V gene is TRBV27, the J gene TRBJ2-1; D call uncertain. Trimming cost V 4 bases and J 3 bases, with 10 bases left between them. The germline gives CDR1 MNHEY, CDR2 SMNVEV (reference sequence). The CDR3 has 14 amino acids. The CDR3 sequence is CASSSHRRYNEQFF. In DNA form, the CDR3 reads TGTGCCAGCAGTTCTCACAGACGCTACAATGAGCAGTTCTTC.

The rearrangement uses TRBV19 and TRBJ1-1; D is ambiguous. Per germline, CDR1 LNHDA and CDR2 SQIVND (reference sequence). The CDR3 spans 15 residues. The V end was cut by 2 bases, the J end by 2 bases, with 12 bases between. CDR3 in DNA: TGTGCCAGTAGTATAAGTCACAGCCTTAACACTGAAGCTTTCTTT. Its protein is CASSISHSLNTEAFF.

This clone was observed a few times. This rearrangement joins TRBV30 to TRBJ2-3, with 8 bases fitting TRBD2. The CDR3 has 13 residues. J lost 4 bases, V lost 5 bases, and 5 bases had no gene match. Germline CDR1 is GTSNPN and CDR2 is SVGIG (reference sequence). CDR3 region: CAWSGLASDTQYF. CDR3 in DNA: TGTGCCTGGTCCGGACTAGCTTCAGATACGCAGTATTTT.

This sequence joins TRBV1 and TRBJ1-2. TRBV1 is labeled a pseudogene. The CDR3 contains 18 residues. The CDR3 loop is CTSSPPAAHASGGSGYTF. DNA for the CDR3: TGCACCAGCAGCCCACCGGCGGCGCACGCCTCTGGCGGGAGTGGCTACACCTTC.

V is TRBV11-2 and J is TRBJ1-1; 10 positions match TRBD1. The CDR3 is made up of 14 amino acids. With 4 bases clipped from V and 5 bases from J, the junction kept 4 bases outside the gene matches. The germline gives CDR1 SGHAT, CDR2 FQNNGV. The CDR3 DNA reads TGTGCCAGCAGCTACGACAGGGGGCTTACTGAAGCTTTCTTT. Protein sequence: CASSYDRGLTEAFF.

This clone has a single count. This chain links TRBV27 with TRBJ2-3, with D possibly being TRBD1 (6 bases). The germline CDR1 and CDR2 sequences are MNHEY and SMNVEV (reference sequence). Trimming pared 6 bases from V and 1 base from J, leaving 8 bases between. The CDR3 is 13 amino acids. CDR3 coding DNA: TGTGCCAGCAGGCCAGGGGGCACAGATACGCAGTATTTT. It is translated as CASRPGGTDTQYF.